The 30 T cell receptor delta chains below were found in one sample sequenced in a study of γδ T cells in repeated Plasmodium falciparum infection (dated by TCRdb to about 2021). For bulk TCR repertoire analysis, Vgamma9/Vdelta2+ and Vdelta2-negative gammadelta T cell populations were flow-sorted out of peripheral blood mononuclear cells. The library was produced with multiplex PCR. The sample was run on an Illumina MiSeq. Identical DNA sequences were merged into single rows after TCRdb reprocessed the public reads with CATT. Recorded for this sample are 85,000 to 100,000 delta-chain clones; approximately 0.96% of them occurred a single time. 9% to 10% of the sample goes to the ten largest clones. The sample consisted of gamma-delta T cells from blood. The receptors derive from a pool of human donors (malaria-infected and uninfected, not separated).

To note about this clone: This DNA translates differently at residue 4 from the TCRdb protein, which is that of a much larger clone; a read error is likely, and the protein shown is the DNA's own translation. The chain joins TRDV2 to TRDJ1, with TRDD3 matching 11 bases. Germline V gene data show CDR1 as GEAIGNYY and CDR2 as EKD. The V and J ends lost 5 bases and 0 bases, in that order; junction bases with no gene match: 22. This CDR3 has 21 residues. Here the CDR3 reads CACGALMGDTGSRGNTDKLIF. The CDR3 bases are TGTGCCTGTGGCGCCCTAATGGGGGATACGGGATCGCGCGGGAACACCGATAAACTCATCTTT.

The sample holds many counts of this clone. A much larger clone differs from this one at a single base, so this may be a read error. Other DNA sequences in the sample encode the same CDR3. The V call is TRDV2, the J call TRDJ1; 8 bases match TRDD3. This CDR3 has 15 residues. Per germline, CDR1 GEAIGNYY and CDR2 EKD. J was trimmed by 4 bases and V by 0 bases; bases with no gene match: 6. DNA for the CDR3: TGTGCCTGTGACACCGGTCCTGGGGGACGCGATAAACTCATCTTT. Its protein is CACDTGPGGRDKLIF.

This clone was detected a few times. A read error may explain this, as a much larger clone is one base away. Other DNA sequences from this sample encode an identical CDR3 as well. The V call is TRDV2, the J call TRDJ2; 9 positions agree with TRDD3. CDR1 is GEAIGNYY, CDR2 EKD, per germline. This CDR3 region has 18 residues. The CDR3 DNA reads TGTGCCTGCGACACCGTTTGGGGGGATACCCCTTTGACAGCACAACTCTTCTTT. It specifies CACDTVWGDTPLTAQLFF.

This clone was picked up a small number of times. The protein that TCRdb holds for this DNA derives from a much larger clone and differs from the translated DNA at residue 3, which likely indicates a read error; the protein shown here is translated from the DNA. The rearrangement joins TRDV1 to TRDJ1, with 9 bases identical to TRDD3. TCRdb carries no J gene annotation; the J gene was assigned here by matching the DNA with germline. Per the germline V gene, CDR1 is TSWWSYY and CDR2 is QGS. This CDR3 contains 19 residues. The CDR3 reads CAIGELGPPLWGITDKLIF. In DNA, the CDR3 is TGTGCTATTGGGGAACTGGGTCCTCCCCTCTGGGGGATTACCGATAAACTCATCTTT.

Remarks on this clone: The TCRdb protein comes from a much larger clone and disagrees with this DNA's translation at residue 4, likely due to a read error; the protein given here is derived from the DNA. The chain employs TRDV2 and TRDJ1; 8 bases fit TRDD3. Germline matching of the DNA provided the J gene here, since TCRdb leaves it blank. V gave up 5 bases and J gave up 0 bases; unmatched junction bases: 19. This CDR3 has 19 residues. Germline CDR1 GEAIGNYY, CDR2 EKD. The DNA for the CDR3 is TGTGCCTGTGGACCACTTCTGGGGGACGAAACCCCGTACACCGATAAACTCATCTTT. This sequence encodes CACGPLLGDETPYTDKLIF.

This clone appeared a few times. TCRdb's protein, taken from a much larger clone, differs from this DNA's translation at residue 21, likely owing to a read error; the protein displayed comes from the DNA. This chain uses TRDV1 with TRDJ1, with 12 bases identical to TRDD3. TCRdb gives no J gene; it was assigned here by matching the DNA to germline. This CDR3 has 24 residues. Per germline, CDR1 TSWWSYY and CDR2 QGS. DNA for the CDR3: TGTGCTCTTGGGGCTACCCAATTCCTACCGGTCCTTTATACTGGGGGATACCTCGCCGATATACTCATCTTT. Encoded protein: CALGATQFLPVLYTGGYLADILIF.

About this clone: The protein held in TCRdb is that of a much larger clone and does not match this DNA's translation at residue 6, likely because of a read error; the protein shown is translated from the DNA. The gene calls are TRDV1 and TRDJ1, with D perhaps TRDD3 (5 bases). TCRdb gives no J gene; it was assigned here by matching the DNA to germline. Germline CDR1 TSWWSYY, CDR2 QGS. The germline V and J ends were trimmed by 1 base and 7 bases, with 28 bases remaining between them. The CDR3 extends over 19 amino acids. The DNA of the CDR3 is TGTGCTCTTGGGGAACCAGCTCCGAACTCGGTTACACATTGGGGTAAACTCATCTTT. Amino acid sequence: CALGEPAPNSVTHWGKLIF.

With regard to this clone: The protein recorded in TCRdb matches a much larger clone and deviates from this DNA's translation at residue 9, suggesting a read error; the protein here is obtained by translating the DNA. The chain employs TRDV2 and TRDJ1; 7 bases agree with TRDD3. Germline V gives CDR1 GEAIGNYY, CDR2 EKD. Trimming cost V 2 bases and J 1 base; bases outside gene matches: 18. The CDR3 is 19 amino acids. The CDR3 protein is CACDSSWGVQVGVTDKLIF. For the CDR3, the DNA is TGTGCCTGTGACAGCTCCTGGGGGGTACAAGTAGGGGTCACCGATAAACTCATCTTT.

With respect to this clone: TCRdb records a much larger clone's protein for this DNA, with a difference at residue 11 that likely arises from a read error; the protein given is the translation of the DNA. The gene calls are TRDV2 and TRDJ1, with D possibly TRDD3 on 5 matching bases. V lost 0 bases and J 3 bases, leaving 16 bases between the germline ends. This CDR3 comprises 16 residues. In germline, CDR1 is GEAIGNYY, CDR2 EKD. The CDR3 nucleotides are TGTGCCTGTGACACCGGGGTACGGGGGTGTGCCGATAAACTCATCTTT. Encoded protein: CACDTGVRGCADKLIF.

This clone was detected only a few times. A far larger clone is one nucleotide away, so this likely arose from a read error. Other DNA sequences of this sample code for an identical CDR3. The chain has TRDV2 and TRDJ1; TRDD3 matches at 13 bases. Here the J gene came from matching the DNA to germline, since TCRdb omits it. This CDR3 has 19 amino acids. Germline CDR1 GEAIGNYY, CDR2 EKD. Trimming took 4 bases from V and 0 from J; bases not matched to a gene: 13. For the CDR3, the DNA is TGTGCCTGTGAGCGTACTGGGGGATACGCTGGACCGTACACCGATAAACTCATCTTT. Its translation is CACERTGGYAGPYTDKLIF.

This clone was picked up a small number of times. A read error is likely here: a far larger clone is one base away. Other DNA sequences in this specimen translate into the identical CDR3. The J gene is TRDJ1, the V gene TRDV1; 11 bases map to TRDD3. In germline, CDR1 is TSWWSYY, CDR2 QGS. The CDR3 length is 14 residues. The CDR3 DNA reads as TGTGCTCTCCTGGGGGATACCGGCTTCGATAAACTCATCTTC. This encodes CALLGDTGFDKLIF.

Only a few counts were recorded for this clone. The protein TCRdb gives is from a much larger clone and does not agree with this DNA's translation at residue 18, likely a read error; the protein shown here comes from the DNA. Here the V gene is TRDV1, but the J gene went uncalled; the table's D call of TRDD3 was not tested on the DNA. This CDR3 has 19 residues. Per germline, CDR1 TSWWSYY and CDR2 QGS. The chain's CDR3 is CALKFYRTVLGARTDKLTF. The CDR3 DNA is TGTGCTCTTAAATTCTACCGAACGGTACTGGGGGCCCGCACGGATAAACTCACCTTT.

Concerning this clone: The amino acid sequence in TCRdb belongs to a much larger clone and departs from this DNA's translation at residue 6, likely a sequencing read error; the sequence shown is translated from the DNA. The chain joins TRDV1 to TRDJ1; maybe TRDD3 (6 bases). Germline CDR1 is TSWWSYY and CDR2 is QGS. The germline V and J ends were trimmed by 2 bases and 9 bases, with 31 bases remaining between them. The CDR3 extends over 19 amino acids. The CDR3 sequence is CALGEVSKRFRTGFKELIF. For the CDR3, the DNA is TGTGCTCTTGGGGAAGTCTCTAAAAGATTCCGTACTGGGTTTAAGGAACTCATCTTT.

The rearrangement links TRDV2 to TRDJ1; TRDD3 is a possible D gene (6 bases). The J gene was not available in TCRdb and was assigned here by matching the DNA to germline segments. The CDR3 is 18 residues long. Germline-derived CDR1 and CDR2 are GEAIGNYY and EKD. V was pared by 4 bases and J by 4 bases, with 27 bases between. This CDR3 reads CACDRLLRGSASSDKLIF. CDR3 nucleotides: TGTGCCTGTGATAGATTGCTGCGGGGATCGGCTTCCAGCGATAAACTCATCTTT.

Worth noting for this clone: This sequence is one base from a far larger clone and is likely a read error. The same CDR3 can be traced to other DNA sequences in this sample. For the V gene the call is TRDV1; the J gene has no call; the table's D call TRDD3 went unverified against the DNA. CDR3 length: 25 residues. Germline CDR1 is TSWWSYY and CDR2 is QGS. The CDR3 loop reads CALGTQGLSPFFWGITSGYTDKLIF. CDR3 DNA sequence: TGTGCTCTTGGGACTCAAGGCCTTTCACCTTTTTTCTGGGGGATAACATCTGGATACACCGATAAACTCATCTTC.

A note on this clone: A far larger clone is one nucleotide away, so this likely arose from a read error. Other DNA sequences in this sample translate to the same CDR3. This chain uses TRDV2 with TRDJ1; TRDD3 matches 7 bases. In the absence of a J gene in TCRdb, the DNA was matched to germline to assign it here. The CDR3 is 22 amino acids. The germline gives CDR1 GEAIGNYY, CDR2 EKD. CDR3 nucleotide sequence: TGCGCCTGTGACATCAAAGTAGGTAACTGGGGTACTCGTGAAAAAGAGACCGATAAACTCATCTTT. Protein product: CACDIKVGNWGTREKETDKLIF.

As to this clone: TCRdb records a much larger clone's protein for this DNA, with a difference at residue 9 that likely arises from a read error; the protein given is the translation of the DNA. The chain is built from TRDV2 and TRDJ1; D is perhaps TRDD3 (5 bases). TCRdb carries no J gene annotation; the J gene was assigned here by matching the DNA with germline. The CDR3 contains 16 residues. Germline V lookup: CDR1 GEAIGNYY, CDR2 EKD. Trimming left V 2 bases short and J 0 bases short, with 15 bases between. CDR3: CACDIMAGVNTDKLIF. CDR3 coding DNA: TGTGCCTGTGACATTATGGCGGGGGTGAACACCGATAAACTCATCTTT.

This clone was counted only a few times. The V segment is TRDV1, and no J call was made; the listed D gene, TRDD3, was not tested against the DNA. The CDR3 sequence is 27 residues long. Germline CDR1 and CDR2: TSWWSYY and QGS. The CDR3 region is CALGELFKSIATMRGNTGGSGTDKLIF. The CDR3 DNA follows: TGTGCTCTTGGGGAACTATTTAAGAGTATCGCCACTATGAGGGGTAATACTGGGGGATCAGGCACCGATAAGCTCATCTTT.

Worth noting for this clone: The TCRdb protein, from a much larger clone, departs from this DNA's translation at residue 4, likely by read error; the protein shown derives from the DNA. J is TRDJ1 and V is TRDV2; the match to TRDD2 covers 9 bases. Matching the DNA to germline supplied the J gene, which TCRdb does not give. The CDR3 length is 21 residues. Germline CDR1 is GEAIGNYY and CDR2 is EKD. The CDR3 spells CACGTVPLPTGTGRDTDKLIF. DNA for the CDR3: TGTGCCTGTGGCACCGTCCCCCTTCCTACCGGTACTGGGCGAGACACCGATAAACTCATCTTT.

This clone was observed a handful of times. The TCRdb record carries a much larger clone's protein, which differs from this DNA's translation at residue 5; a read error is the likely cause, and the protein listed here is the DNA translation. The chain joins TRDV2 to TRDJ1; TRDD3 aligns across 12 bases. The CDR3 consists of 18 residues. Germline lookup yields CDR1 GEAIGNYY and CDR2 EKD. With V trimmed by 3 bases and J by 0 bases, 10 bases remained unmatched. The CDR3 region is CACDAGDWGIPDTDKLIF. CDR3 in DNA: TGTGCCTGTGACGCCGGCGACTGGGGGATACCCGACACCGATAAACTCATCTTT.

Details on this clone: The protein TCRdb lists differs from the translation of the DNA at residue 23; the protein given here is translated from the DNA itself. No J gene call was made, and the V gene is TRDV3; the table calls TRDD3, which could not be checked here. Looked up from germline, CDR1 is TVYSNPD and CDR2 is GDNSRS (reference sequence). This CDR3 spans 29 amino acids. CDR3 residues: CALWELIRNSLAVEQHLLSQVSSGRIQHF. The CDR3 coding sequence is TGTGCCTTGTGGGAGCTTATAAGAAACTCTTTGGCAGTGGAACAACACTTGTTGTCACAGGTAAGTAGCGGAAGAATACAACATTTC.

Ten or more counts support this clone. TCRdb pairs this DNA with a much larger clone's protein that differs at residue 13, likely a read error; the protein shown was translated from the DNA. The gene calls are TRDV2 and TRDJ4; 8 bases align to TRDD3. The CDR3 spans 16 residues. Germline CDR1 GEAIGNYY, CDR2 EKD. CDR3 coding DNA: TGTGCCTGTGACACAAAGGCTGTCGGGGATACTAGACACCTGATCTTT. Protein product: CACDTKAVGDTRHLIF.

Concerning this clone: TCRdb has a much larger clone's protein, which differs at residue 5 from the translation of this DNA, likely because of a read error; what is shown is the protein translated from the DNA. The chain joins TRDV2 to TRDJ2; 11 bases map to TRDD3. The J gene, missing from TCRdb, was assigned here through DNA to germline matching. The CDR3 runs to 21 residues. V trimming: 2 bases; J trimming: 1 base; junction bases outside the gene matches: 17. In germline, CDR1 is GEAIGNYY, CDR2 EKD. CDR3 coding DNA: TGTGCCTGTGACATGTTAGGTGGGGGATACGCGGTTAACGATTTGACAGCACAACTCTTCTTT. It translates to CACDMLGGGYAVNDLTAQLFF.

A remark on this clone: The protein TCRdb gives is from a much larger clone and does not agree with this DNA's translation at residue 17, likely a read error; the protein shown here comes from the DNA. CDR3 sequence reads: CALGELGPPTISWGIREPSYTDKLIF. CDR3 nucleotide sequence: TGTGCTCTTGGGGAATTAGGGCCTCCTACGATTAGCTGGGGGATACGGGAGCCTTCTTACACCGATAAACTCATCTTT. The genes are TRDV1 and TRDJ1; TRDD3 agrees at 12 bases. No J gene was available from TCRdb, and it was assigned here by a germline match of the DNA. Unmatched junction bases numbered 31, after V lost 2 bases and J lost 0 bases. The germline V gene has CDR1 TSWWSYY and CDR2 QGS. This CDR3 comprises 26 residues.

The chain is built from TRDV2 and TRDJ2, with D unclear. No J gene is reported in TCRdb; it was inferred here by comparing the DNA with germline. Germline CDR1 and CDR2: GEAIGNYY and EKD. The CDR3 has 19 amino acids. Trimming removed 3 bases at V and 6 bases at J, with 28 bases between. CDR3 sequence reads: CACDPLVGNKALHSAQLFF. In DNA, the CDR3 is TGTGCCTGTGACCCGTTGGTGGGCAATAAGGCACTTCATTCAGCACAACTCTTCTTT.

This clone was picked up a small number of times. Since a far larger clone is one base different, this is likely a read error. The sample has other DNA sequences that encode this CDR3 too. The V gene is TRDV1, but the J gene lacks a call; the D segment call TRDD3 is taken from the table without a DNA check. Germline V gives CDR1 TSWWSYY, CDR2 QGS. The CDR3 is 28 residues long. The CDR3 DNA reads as TGTGCTCTTGGGGAAAGACGTTTCCTACAGACCCCTGGGGGCCCAAATCAGATCCCCCTCCCCCACACCGATAAACTCATCTTC. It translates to CALGERRFLQTPGGPNQIPLPHTDKLIF.

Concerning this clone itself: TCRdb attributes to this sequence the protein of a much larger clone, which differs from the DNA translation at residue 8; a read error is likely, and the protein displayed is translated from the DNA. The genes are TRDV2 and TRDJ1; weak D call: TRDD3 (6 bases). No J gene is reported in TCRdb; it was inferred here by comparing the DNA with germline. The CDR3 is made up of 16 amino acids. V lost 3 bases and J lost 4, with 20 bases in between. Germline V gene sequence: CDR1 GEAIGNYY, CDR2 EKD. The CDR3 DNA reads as TGTGCCTGTGACCCCCTCGGCGCGGGGGGGGACGATAAACTCATCTTT. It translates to CACDPLGAGGDDKLIF.

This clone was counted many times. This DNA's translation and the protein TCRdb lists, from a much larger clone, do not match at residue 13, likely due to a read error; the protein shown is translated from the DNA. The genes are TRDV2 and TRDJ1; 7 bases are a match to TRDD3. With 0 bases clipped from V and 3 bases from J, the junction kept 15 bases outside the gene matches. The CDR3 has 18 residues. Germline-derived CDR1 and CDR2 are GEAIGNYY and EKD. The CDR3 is CACDTGGGVGDNADKLIF. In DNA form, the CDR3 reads TGTGCCTGTGACACCGGAGGAGGAGTGGGGGACAACGCCGATAAACTCATCTTT.

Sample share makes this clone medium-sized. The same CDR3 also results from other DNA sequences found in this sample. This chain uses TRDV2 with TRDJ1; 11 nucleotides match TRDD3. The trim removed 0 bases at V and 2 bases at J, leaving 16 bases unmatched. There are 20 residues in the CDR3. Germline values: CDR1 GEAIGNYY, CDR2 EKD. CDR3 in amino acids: CACDTGNGGYAPLRTDKLIF. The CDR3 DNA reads TGTGCCTGTGACACCGGTAATGGGGGATACGCCCCCCTACGGACCGATAAACTCATCTTT.

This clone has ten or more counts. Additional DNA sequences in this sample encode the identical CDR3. CDR3 DNA: TGTGCCTGTGACCGGGGATACAGGCCCGATAAACTCATCTTT. Translating it yields CACDRGYRPDKLIF. V is TRDV2 and J is TRDJ1; 8 nucleotides align to TRDD3. V trimming: 3 bases; J trimming: 3 bases; junction bases outside the gene matches: 5. Germline CDR1 and CDR2: GEAIGNYY and EKD. The CDR3 runs to 14 residues.